The next 25 T cell receptor beta chains were all read from a single sample in a study of blood T cell repertoires in COVID-19. Some clones are missing from TCRdb's copy, which holds only in-frame ones; the method was immunoSEQ multiplex PCR. The table shows 130,000 to 150,000 clones, with approximately 85% occurring only once. Sequencing used peripheral blood. The receptors come from a woman aged 55-70 years with COVID-19, enrolled during active disease.

The chain links TRBV4-1 to TRBJ2-7; tentative D call: TRBD2 (5 bases). V was cut by 3 bases and J by 3 bases, with 18 bases left in between. Looked up from germline, CDR1 is MGHRA and CDR2 is YSYEKL. This CDR3 contains 16 residues. The CDR3 DNA follows: TGCGCCAGCAGCCATGATTCCACGAGGGCCTACTACGAGCAGTACTTC. It codes for CASSHDSTRAYYEQYF.

A single count supports this clone. This chain connects TRBV5-1 to TRBJ1-6; no clear D gene. CDR3 size: 14 residues. Germline lookup yields CDR1 SGHRS and CDR2 YFSETQ. Trimming removed 0 bases from V and 4 bases from J, with 5 bases in between. DNA of the CDR3: TGCGCCAGCAGCTTGGACAGTTATAATTCACCCCTCCACTTT. Its translation: CASSLDSYNSPLHF.

The chain carries TRBV19 and TRBJ1-3; D remains unclear. The germline V gene has CDR1 LNHDA and CDR2 SQIVND (reference sequence). The CDR3 has 12 amino acids. V dropped 7 bases and J dropped 0 bases, with 4 bases sitting between them. The CDR3, as DNA: TGTGCCAGTACTAGCTCTGGAAACACCATATATTTT. Translation gives CASTSSGNTIYF.

This chain joins TRBV4-3 and TRBJ1-4; TRBD1 agrees at 7 bases. The germline gives CDR1 LGHNA, CDR2 YSLEER. CDR3 size: 16 residues. Germline trimming cut 4 bases from V and 6 bases from J; bases unmatched to any gene: 11. CDR3 DNA sequence: TGCGCCAGCAGCCCGGCTTCGACAGGGTTGGATGAAAAACTGTTTTTT. Protein: CASSPASTGLDEKLFF.

The chain uses TRBV27 and TRBJ1-1; D uncertain. Germline CDR1 and CDR2: MNHEY and SMNVEV (reference sequence). V was cut by 2 bases and J by 4 bases, with 8 bases left in between. CDR3 size: 13 residues. CDR3 DNA: TGTGCCAGCAGTTTACCAGATTCCACTGAAGCTTTCTTT. Its translation is CASSLPDSTEAFF.

The CDR3 is CASSYAGQGRNYGYTF. DNA for the CDR3: TGTGCCAGCAGTTACGCTGGACAGGGGAGGAATTATGGCTACACCTTC. The chain carries TRBV6-5 and TRBJ1-2; 9 nucleotides agree with TRBD1. The CDR3 extends over 16 amino acids. V was pared by 2 bases and J by 5 bases, with 9 bases of the junction left unmatched. The V gene's germline CDR1 is MNHEY and CDR2 SVGAGI.

Only one count was recorded for this clone. The chain employs TRBV5-1 and TRBJ2-5; D gene unclear. Germline CDR1 SGHRS, CDR2 YFSETQ. The ends were cut back, 2 bases at V and 4 bases at J, with 12 bases in the middle. The CDR3 covers 14 residues. The CDR3 sequence is CASSFGYRGETQYF. CDR3 nucleotide sequence: TGCGCCAGCAGCTTTGGCTATCGAGGAGAGACCCAGTACTTC.

This clone was detected only once. The V and J genes are TRBV2 and TRBJ1-5; 9 bases match TRBD1. CDR3 length equals 17 residues. V gave up 6 bases and J gave up 2 bases; unmatched junction bases: 11. Germline CDR1 SNHLY, CDR2 FYNNEI. The CDR3 is CASRGQGGGIGNQPQHF. The CDR3 bases are TGTGCCAGCAGGGGACAGGGAGGCGGTATTGGCAATCAGCCCCAGCATTTT.

V and J are TRBV4-3 and TRBJ2-7, with a tentative D call TRBD1 (5 bases). V gave up 0 bases and J gave up 0 bases, with 12 bases separating them. The CDR3 totals 16 residues. CDR1 LGHNA and CDR2 YSLEER come from the germline V gene. CDR3 sequence: CASSQDRQGSSYEQYF. CDR3 DNA sequence: TGCGCCAGCAGCCAAGATCGGCAGGGTAGCTCCTACGAGCAGTACTTC.

The chain combines TRBV5-4 with TRBJ2-3; 7 bases match TRBD2. The CDR3 loop spans 14 amino acids. Germline V lookup: CDR1 SGHNT, CDR2 YYREEE (reference sequence). V shed 4 bases and J 5 bases; nucleotides not matched to a gene: 7. This CDR3 reads CASSLGLVGDTQYF. The CDR3 DNA sequence: TGTGCCAGCAGCCTAGGACTAGTTGGAGATACGCAGTATTTT.

The chain is built from TRBV6-5 and TRBJ1-1, with D uncertain. Germline loops: CDR1 MNHEY, CDR2 SVGAGI. V gave up 4 bases and J gave up 2 bases, with 8 bases separating them. This CDR3 comprises 13 residues. CDR3 DNA sequence: TGTGCCAGCAGTTTAGTACCCAACACTGAAGCTTTCTTT. Its translation is CASSLVPNTEAFF.

Comment on this clone: Other nucleotide sequences in the sample specify the same CDR3. The chain uses TRBV19 and TRBJ1-3; D perhaps matches TRBD1 (5 bases). The CDR3 is made up of 14 amino acids. Germline values: CDR1 LNHDA, CDR2 SQIVND (reference sequence). V was trimmed by 4 bases and J by 2 bases, leaving 9 bases between them. The CDR3 region has the DNA TGTGCCAGTAGTACCCAGGGTGCTGGAAACACCATATATTTT. It codes for CASSTQGAGNTIYF.

The rearrangement uses TRBV7-2 and TRBJ2-5; D might be TRBD2 (5 bases). CDR1 is SGHTA and CDR2 is FQGNSA in the germline V gene. The CDR3 consists of 16 residues. V lost 1 base, J lost 0 bases, and 12 bases lay in between. The CDR3 DNA sequence: TGTGCCAGCAGCTTAGTCAGCGGCGAGTACCAAGAGACCCAGTACTTC. Its protein product is CASSLVSGEYQETQYF.

The CDR3 coding sequence is TGCGCCAGCAGCCCCGGTTGGGCGGGGAGGTCAGATACGCAGTATTTT. This encodes CASSPGWAGRSDTQYF. The rearrangement uses TRBV5-1 and TRBJ2-3, with D perhaps TRBD2 (6 bases). With 4 bases removed from V and 4 bases from J, the gap between germline ends came to 19 bases. CDR1 and CDR2 from the germline V gene are SGHRS and YFSETQ. This CDR3 contains 16 residues.

In its sample, this clone was seen once. The chain is built from TRBV9 and TRBJ2-7; TRBD1 is a possible D gene (5 bases). This CDR3 comprises 15 residues. Trimming shortened V by 0 bases and J by 0 bases, and 10 bases separated the two germline ends. Germline V gives CDR1 SGDLS, CDR2 YYNGEE. CDR3 DNA: TGTGCCAGCAGCGTAGACCCAGGGATCTCCTACGAGCAGTACTTC. Its translation: CASSVDPGISYEQYF. The complete variable domain, with remaining parts taken from reference TRBV9 and TRBJ2-7, reads DSGVTQTPKHLITATGQRVTLRCSPRSGDLSVYWYQQSLDQGLQFLIQYYNGEERAKGNILERFSAQQFPDLHSELNLSSLELGDSALYFCASSVDPGISYEQYFGPGTRLTVT.

The genes are TRBV9 and TRBJ1-3; possibly TRBD1 for D (5 bases). The CDR3 extends over 17 amino acids. Germline values: CDR1 SGDLS, CDR2 YYNGEE. The ends were cut back, 0 bases at V and 0 bases at J, with 13 bases in the middle. Written as DNA, the CDR3 is TGTGCCAGCAGCGTAGCTCCGACAGACCTCTCTGGAAACACCATATATTTT. This encodes CASSVAPTDLSGNTIYF.

The V gene is TRBV5-4, the J gene TRBJ1-1; 8 nucleotides align to TRBD1. V lost 4 bases and J lost 1; bases outside the gene matches: 3. Germline V CDR1 and CDR2: SGHNT, YYREEE (reference sequence). This CDR3 comprises 14 residues. In DNA form, the CDR3 reads TGTGCCAGCAGCCCGGGACAGGCGAACACTGAAGCTTTCTTT. Protein: CASSPGQANTEAFF.

The CDR3 nucleotides are TGTGCCAGCAGCTTTCTGGACAGGGGAACCTACGAGCAGTACTTC. Protein sequence: CASSFLDRGTYEQYF. This chain connects TRBV7-8 to TRBJ2-7; 9 nucleotides align to TRBD1. This CDR3 spans 15 amino acids. CDR1 is SGHVS and CDR2 is FQNEAQ in the germline V gene. V shed 3 bases and J 2 bases; nucleotides not matched to a gene: 5.

The chain carries TRBV29-1 and TRBJ2-2, with TRBD2 matching over 9 bases. After removal of 5 bases from V and 4 bases from J, the junction contained 11 bases not matched to a gene. This CDR3 has 16 residues. The germline CDR1 and CDR2 sequences are SQVTM and ANQGSEA. The CDR3 is CSVSYSGGTSTGELFF. The CDR3 coding sequence is TGCAGCGTTTCCTATAGCGGGGGAACGTCCACCGGGGAGCTGTTTTTT.

The chain joins TRBV19 to TRBJ1-2; D not certain. The V end was cut by 3 bases, the J end by 4 bases, with 9 bases between. Germline V gene lookup returns CDR1 LNHDA and CDR2 SQIVND (reference sequence). CDR3 length equals 13 residues. In DNA form, the CDR3 reads TGTGCCAGTAGTATCACCAGAGGCTATGGCTACACCTTC. Encoded protein: CASSITRGYGYTF.

The V call is TRBV4-3, the J call TRBJ2-5; no clear D gene. V lost 4 bases to trimming and J lost 2 bases, with 8 bases between them. This CDR3 is 13 amino acids long. The germline V gene has CDR1 LGHNA and CDR2 YSLEER. For the CDR3, the DNA is TGCGCCAGCAGCCCGGCGGTACAAGAGACCCAGTACTTC. Residues: CASSPAVQETQYF.

This rearrangement joins TRBV2 to TRBJ2-2, with 7 bases fitting TRBD1. Unmatched junction bases numbered 1, after V lost 8 bases and J lost 1 base. This CDR3 is 13 amino acids long. The germline gives CDR1 SNHLY, CDR2 FYNNEI. The CDR3 bases are TGTGCCAGCCACAGGGGGAACACCGGGGAGCTGTTTTTT. Amino acids: CASHRGNTGELFF.

The genes are TRBV24-1 and TRBJ2-7; TRBD1 agrees at 9 bases. Trimming at V came to 5 bases and at J to 4 bases, leaving 14 bases not matched to a gene. This CDR3 is 17 amino acids long. Germline CDR1 and CDR2: KGHDR and SFDVKD. Written as DNA, the CDR3 is TGTGCCACCAGTGGAAATAGCCGGGACAGGGTCCCTTACGAGCAGTACTTC. Translating gives CATSGNSRDRVPYEQYF.

The chain joins TRBV24-1 to TRBJ2-3; possible D gene TRBD2, 6 bases. The length of the CDR3 is 15 residues. Germline-derived CDR1 and CDR2 are KGHDR and SFDVKD. V gave up 5 bases and J gave up 3 bases, with 14 bases separating them. The CDR3 sequence: CATSATGGGTDTQYF. In DNA form, the CDR3 reads TGTGCCACCAGTGCTACCGGTGGGGGGACAGATACGCAGTATTTT.

The V call is TRBV2, the J call TRBJ2-5; 12 bases map to TRBD2. Losses at the gene ends were 4 bases for V and 3 bases for J; bases not matched to a gene: 3. Germline V gives CDR1 SNHLY, CDR2 FYNNEI. The CDR3 totals 15 residues. In DNA form, the CDR3 reads TGTGCCAGCAGTGGACTAGCGGGGGTAAAAGAGACCCAGTACTTC. It specifies CASSGLAGVKETQYF. Supplemented by reference TRBV2 and TRBJ2-5, the full variable domain reads EPEVTQTPSHQVTQMGQEVILRCVPISNHLYFYWYRQILGQKVEFLVSFYNNEISEKSEIFDDQFSVERPDGSNFTLKIRSTKLEDSAMYFCASSGLAGVKETQYFGPGTRLLVL.